This is a list of T cell receptor beta chains from one sample in a study of beta chain features in type 1 diabetes. Some clones are missing from TCRdb's copy, which holds only in-frame ones; the method was immunoSEQ multiplex PCR. The table includes around 450,000 clones, over 9.5% detected once. Sequencing was carried out using naive CD4+ T cells from blood. These receptors all stem from a woman between 18 and 29 years old in good health. Both conserved end residues are part of each CDR3. The D gene is left open where the match is weak. The size of a clone is reported for some rows only, either as once, few or many, or as a class for expanded clones.

d_gene: .
abundance: few
j_gene: TRBJ2-2
v_gene: TRBV25-1
CDR3nt: TGTGCCAGCAGAGGCACCGGGGAGCTGTTTTTT
CDR3aa: CASRGTGELFF

d_gene: .
abundance: few
j_gene: TRBJ2-1
v_gene: TRBV7-9
CDR3nt: TGTGCCAGCAGCTGGGACTCCCGTTTGCATGGTGAGCAGTTCTTC
CDR3aa: CASSWDSRLHGEQFF

d_gene: TRBD2
abundance: .
j_gene: TRBJ2-4
v_gene: TRBV28
CDR3nt: TGTGCCAGCAGTTTATCTGGCGGGGGGGCCGGTAACATTCAGTACTTC
CDR3aa: CASSLSGGGAGNIQYF

d_gene: .
abundance: .
j_gene: TRBJ2-4
v_gene: TRBV11-2
CDR3nt: TGTGCCAGCAGCGAACTACAGGGTACCAAAAACATTCAGTACTTC
CDR3aa: CASSELQGTKNIQYF

d_gene: TRBD1
abundance: .
j_gene: TRBJ1-4
v_gene: TRBV25-1
CDR3nt: TGTGCCAGCAGTGAATCGACAGGGGAGAGTAATGAAAAACTGTTTTTT
CDR3aa: CASSESTGESNEKLFF

d_gene: .
abundance: .
j_gene: TRBJ2-7
v_gene: TRBV30
CDR3nt: TGTGCCTGGAGTAGGGTCGGCGAGCAGTACTTC
CDR3aa: CAWSRVGEQYF

d_gene: TRBD2
abundance: few
j_gene: TRBJ2-5
v_gene: TRBV4-3
CDR3nt: TGCGCCAGCAGCCCTTCTCTAGCGAGAGCGGGGGGCCAAGAGACCCAGTACTTC
CDR3aa: CASSPSLARAGGQETQYF

d_gene: TRBD1
abundance: few
j_gene: TRBJ2-7
v_gene: TRBV5-1
CDR3nt: TGCGCCAGCAGCTTACAGGGGACATATGGCGAGCAGTACTTC
CDR3aa: CASSLQGTYGEQYF

d_gene: .
abundance: .
j_gene: TRBJ1-2
v_gene: TRBV7-9
CDR3nt: TGTGCCAGCAGAAGGACAGAAACCGGCTACACCTTC
CDR3aa: CASRRTETGYTF

d_gene: .
abundance: .
j_gene: TRBJ2-7
v_gene: TRBV7-2
CDR3nt: TGTGCCAGCAGCTTAGGCTGGACAGTCTCCTACGAGCAGTACTTC
CDR3aa: CASSLGWTVSYEQYF

d_gene: .
abundance: few
j_gene: TRBJ1-3
v_gene: TRBV7-2
CDR3nt: TGTGCCAGCAGCTTACGTGGAAACACCATATATTTT
CDR3aa: CASSLRGNTIYF

d_gene: TRBD2
abundance: few
j_gene: TRBJ2-7
v_gene: TRBV10-3
CDR3nt: TGTGCCATCAGTGAAGGACTAGCGGGACTCTACGAGCAGTACTTC
CDR3aa: CAISEGLAGLYEQYF

d_gene: TRBD1
abundance: few
j_gene: TRBJ2-6
v_gene: TRBV15
CDR3nt: TGTGCCACCAGCATGGGACAGGGGGCATCAGGGGCCAACGTCCTGACTTTC
CDR3aa: CATSMGQGASGANVLTF

d_gene: .
abundance: few
j_gene: TRBJ2-1
v_gene: TRBV9
CDR3nt: TGTGCCAGCAGCCTCGTGGGTAATTCCTACAATGAGCAGTTCTTC
CDR3aa: CASSLVGNSYNEQFF